The TCR beta chain under discussion was sequenced for a study of blood T cells in healthy people across ages. Trimming left V 4 bases short and J 3 bases short, with 15 bases between. The CDR3 loop spans 15 amino acids. Germline V gene sequence: CDR1 MNHEY, CDR2 SVGAGI. Only a few counts were recorded for this clonotype. A second PCR of roughly 7 to 11 cycles used a sample-barcoded 5' primer and a J-beta primer mix. Using its own MiXCR run on the 5' RACE reads, TCRdb lists one record per CDR3 protein. The sample contains roughly 800,000 distinct CDR3 sequences, over 45% of which appear only once. Staff drew roughly 10 milliliters of peripheral blood from each donor.

The sequenced material came from blood. This sequence joins TRBV6-5 and TRBJ2-5; D perhaps matches TRBD2 (5 bases). The receptor was derived from a man under 40 in good health. The CDR3 loop is CASSSRRLVEETQYF. CDR3 bases: TGTGCCAGCAGTTCTAGGAGGCTAGTGGAAGAGACCCAGTACTTC.